This T cell receptor (beta chain) appears in the sequencing data of a study of T cells in Graves' hyperthyroidism and ophthalmopathy (dated by TCRdb to about 2019). With regard to the full study: Peripheral blood samples were taken at initial diagnosis, before any treatment was given. The approximately 98 discovery patients were randomly divided into training and test sets at a 7:3 ratio. After sampling, hyperthyroidism patients received methimazole starting at 30 mg daily, and ophthalmopathy patients received high-dose intravenous methylprednisolone. To identify distinguishing TCR V-J signatures, a discovery cohort of 100 or so patients was used, comprising 43 with Graves' ophthalmopathy and some 60 with stable Graves' hyperthyroidism. TCR Vbeta CDR3 sequencing of fewer than 150 peripheral blood samples (around 45 ophthalmopathy, 75 or so hyperthyroidism and roughly 17 progressor patients) is reported in the paper. In addition, the study compared T-cell repertoires in thyroid tissue and in blood from five or six Graves' hyperthyroidism patients. An independent validation cohort of 18 to 20 hyperthyroidism patients and about 16 patients who later progressed to ophthalmopathy tested prospective prediction of ophthalmopathy.

The CDR3 starts with the cysteine, ends with the phenylalanine, and has 15 residues. The read is trimmed to its CDR3 DNA, 45 bases read in frame from base 1. Deletion took 5 bases off V and 0 bases off J, with a span of 11 bases between the germline ends. CDR1 and CDR2 were assigned from the germline V gene as MDHEN and SYDVKM. Ophthalmopathy patients had moderately to severely active disease, with a Clinical Activity Score of 3 or more, a NOSPECS grade of 4 or more, and a disease duration of less than 3 months. The study excluded patients with uncontrolled infections, other autoimmune diseases, pregnancy or lactation. Diagnoses relied on clinical symptoms, serum thyroxine and TRAb, thyroid ultrasound and orbital computed tomography. Ficoll-Paque density gradient centrifugation was used to isolate PBMCs from around 10 ml of fresh peripheral blood. Total RNA was extracted with Trizol reagent, and quality was checked on an Agilent 2100 Bioanalyzer.

What the research found in general, with its limitations: In validation, progression to ophthalmopathy was predicted by the model with nearly 71% sensitivity and under 85% specificity, a median of about 6.4 months before onset. In cross-validation, a model built on a 13 V-J signature told ophthalmopathy apart from stable hyperthyroidism with 85% to 90% sensitivity and roughly 83% specificity, and in testing the same model reached 80%/75%. Most expanded thyroid clonotypes (frequency above 0.001) were also found in blood, which suggests that blood repertoires may mirror thyroid immune responses. No statistical method was used to fix the sample size in advance, and group allocation was not hidden from the investigators.

TCR beta CDR3 regions were amplified from RNA transcripts. The first round of RT-PCR for the TCR CDR3 was performed with the HTBI primer set and the Qiagen OneStep RT-PCR kit. Libraries were constructed in a second round of multiplex PCR, after which size selection and purification were carried out. The libraries were sequenced on an Illumina HiSeq2000 using paired-end 100 bp reads. In the original analysis: SOAPnuke was used to process the raw data, throwing out any read that contained adapters or uncalled bases, had a mean Phred below 15, or lacked an exact constant-primer or identifier match. High-quality paired reads were merged using COPE v1.2.5, and each unique nucleotide sequence was defined as a clonotype. Clonotypes were aligned to IMGT TRBV, TRBD and TRBJ reference segments using MiTCR v1.1. Only V-J combinations with frequency above 0.0001, covering about 99% of repertoires, were analysed. The TCS score was defined as F50 (clonal expansion) divided by E x V (chaos), with BLOSUM62-based TCRdist calculated between CDR3 peptides within each V-J. Welch's t-statistics and random forest reduced fewer than 550 V-J features to fewer than 15, which were used in a naive Bayes classifier (R e1071). TCRdb applied fastp at Q25 and MiXCR to the public reads, then kept only in-frame beta chains. Records with the same CDR3 protein are collapsed into one entry carrying the most frequent genes and DNA. TCRdb, not the authors, supplied the V and J calls. Counted in this sample were 450,000 to 650,000 distinct CDR3 sequences; 13% to 15% of them appeared once. Roughly 7.1% of the sample goes to the ten largest clones.

Turning to this clonotype: Its antigen is unknown. Qualities for individual bases were not recorded, and no much larger clone is one base off.

This TCR was sampled from a woman under 30 with Graves' ophthalmopathy. In this chain, TRBV28 is recombined with TRBJ1-3; no confident D gene assignment can be made. The sample was blood. The DNA sequence reads TGTGCCAGCAGTGTCCCAGGATACTCTGGAAACACCATATATTTT. Its product reads: CASSVPGYSGNTIYF.